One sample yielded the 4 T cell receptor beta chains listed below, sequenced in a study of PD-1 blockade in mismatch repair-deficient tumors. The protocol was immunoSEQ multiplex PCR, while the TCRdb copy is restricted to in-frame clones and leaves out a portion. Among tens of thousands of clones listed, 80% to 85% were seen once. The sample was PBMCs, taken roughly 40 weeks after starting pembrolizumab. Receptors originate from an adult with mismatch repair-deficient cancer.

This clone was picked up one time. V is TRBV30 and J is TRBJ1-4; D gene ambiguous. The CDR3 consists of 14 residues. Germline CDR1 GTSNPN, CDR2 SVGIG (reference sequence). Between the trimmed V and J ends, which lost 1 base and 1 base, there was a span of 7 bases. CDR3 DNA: TGTGCCTGGAGTGGCGGCGGAACTAATGAAAAACTGTTTTTT. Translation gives CAWSGGGTNEKLFF.

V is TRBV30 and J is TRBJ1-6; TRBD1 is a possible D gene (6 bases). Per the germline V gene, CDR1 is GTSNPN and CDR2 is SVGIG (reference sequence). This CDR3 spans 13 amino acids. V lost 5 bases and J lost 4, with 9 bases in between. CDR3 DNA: TGTGCCTGGGGCGGACAGTATAATTCACCCCTCCACTTT. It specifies CAWGGQYNSPLHF.

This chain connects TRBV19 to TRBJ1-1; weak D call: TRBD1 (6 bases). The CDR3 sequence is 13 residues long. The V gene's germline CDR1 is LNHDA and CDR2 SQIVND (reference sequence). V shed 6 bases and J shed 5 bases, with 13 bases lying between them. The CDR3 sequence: CASSLTGLTEAFF. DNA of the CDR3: TGTGCCAGTAGCCTGACAGGACTTACTGAAGCTTTCTTT.

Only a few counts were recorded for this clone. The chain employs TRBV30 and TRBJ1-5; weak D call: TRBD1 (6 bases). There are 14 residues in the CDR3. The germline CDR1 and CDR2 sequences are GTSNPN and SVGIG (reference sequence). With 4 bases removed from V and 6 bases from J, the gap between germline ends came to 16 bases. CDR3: CAWKGRGFGQPQHF. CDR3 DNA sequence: TGTGCCTGGAAGGGCAGGGGATTTGGTCAGCCCCAGCATTTT.